This TCR beta chain stems from a study of vaccination effects on CD4 cells after COVID-19. Study details: Two doses of BNT162b2 or mRNA-1273 vaccine were administered to participants. Sampling of a couple of convalescent patients took place 16 days and one week prior to vaccination. The study's findings and limits: Small numbers of convalescent patients limited the study. It also lacked early post-infection timepoints. Newly vaccine-induced clones made up most of the convalescents' post-vaccine spike-reactive clones.

In the ViraFEST assay, antigen-specific CD4+ clonotypes were identified by expansion after peptide-pool stimulation. Following a 10-day culture, CD4+ T cells were purified. By PCR, the person was confirmed to have had SARS-CoV-2 infection between March and December 2020. The CDR3 contains 14 residues. CDR1 is SQVTM and CDR2 is ANQGSEA in the germline V gene. V dropped 4 bases and J dropped 6; count of bases not matched to a gene: 12. As for this clone: The antigen remains undetermined.

Profiled with immunoSEQ multiplex PCR; TCRdb holds only in-frame clones, not every one. The profile shows around 46,000 clones, under 80% of them singletons. The source of this sequence is a human donor who had a prior SARS-CoV-2 infection. The V and J genes are TRBV29-1 and TRBJ2-7, with 7 bases lining up with TRBD1. The sample consisted of CD4+ T cells from PBMCs cultured with a peptide pool, taken before COVID-19 vaccination. The CDR3, as DNA: TGCAGCGTTGGGGCCCGGAGAGGGGGCGCCGAGCAGTACTTC. Encoded protein: CSVGARRGGAEQYF.